Shown below are 25 T cell receptor beta chains from a single sample sequenced in a study of Graves' ophthalmopathy and Graves' hyperthyroidism. Amplified material comprised TCR beta CDR3 regions derived from RNA transcripts. Investigators did first-round RT-PCR with HTBI primers, then second-round multiplex PCR. In TCRdb, the multiplex PCR reads were re-called with MiXCR into one record per CDR3 protein. The repertoire holds fewer than 350,000 distinct CDR3 sequences, with 15% to 20% as singletons. Sequencing was carried out using peripheral blood. The receptors were sampled from an adult man with Graves' ophthalmopathy.

This clonotype was counted many times. The V and J genes are TRBV28 and TRBJ1-5, with 10 positions matching TRBD1. This CDR3 is built from 14 residues. With 5 bases clipped from V and 7 bases from J, the junction kept 5 bases outside the gene matches. Germline V CDR1 and CDR2: MDHEN, SYDVKM. CDR3 DNA sequence: TGTGCCAGCAGTAGACAGGGGGCCAGGCAGCCCCAGCATTTT. Amino acids: CASSRQGARQPQHF.

This clonotype showed up many times. The chain joins TRBV27 to TRBJ2-5, with 10 bases matching TRBD2. The CDR3 length is 16 residues. CDR1 and CDR2 from the germline V gene are MNHEY and SMNVEV (reference sequence). With 7 bases clipped from V and 5 bases from J, the junction kept 13 bases outside the gene matches. As DNA, the CDR3 is TGTGCCAGCACGCGCTTTTCAGCGGGAGGGCCTGAGACCCAGTACTTC. It encodes CASTRFSAGGPETQYF.

This clonotype has only one observation. The chain employs TRBV11-1 and TRBJ2-5; D might be TRBD1 or TRBD2, each matching 5 bases. CDR1 and CDR2 (germline): SGHAT, FQDESV (reference sequence). The CDR3 sequence is 14 residues long. V lost 5 bases and J lost 6, with 16 bases in between. The DNA for the CDR3 is TGTGCCAGCAGCCCACCGGGGCCCGCAAAGACCCAGTACTTC. Translated: CASSPPGPAKTQYF. The whole variable domain, remainder taken from reference TRBV11-1 and TRBJ2-5, is EAEVAQSPRYKITEKSQAVAFWCDPISGHATLYWYRQILGQGPELLVQFQDESVVDDSQLPKDRFSAERLKGVDSTLKIQPAELGDSAMYLCASSPPGPAKTQYFGPGTRLLVL.

This clonotype was counted ten times or more. This rearrangement joins TRBV6-1 to TRBJ1-3, with D perhaps TRBD1 (5 bases). The CDR3 runs to 16 residues. The V gene lost 6 bases and the J gene lost 0 bases, with 15 bases spanning the gap. Per germline, CDR1 MNHNS and CDR2 SASEGT. CDR3 region: CASSTKGAHSGNTIYF. In nucleotides, the CDR3 is TGTGCCAGCAGCACTAAAGGGGCTCACTCTGGAAACACCATATATTTT.

This clonotype showed up many times. The V and J genes are TRBV6-1 and TRBJ2-7; D is possibly TRBD1 (6 bases). The CDR3 is 12 residues long. CDR1 and CDR2 (germline): MNHNS, SASEGT. With 10 bases removed from V and 6 bases from J, the gap between germline ends came to 16 bases. This CDR3 reads CAIFRGQREQYF. The CDR3 DNA reads as TGTGCCATTTTTAGGGGACAACGCGAGCAGTACTTC.

This clonotype was found many times. The J gene is TRBJ1-1, the V gene TRBV7-9; maybe TRBD1 (5 bases). Germline CDR1 SEHNR, CDR2 FQNEAQ (reference sequence). This CDR3 has 15 residues. With 5 bases removed from V and 0 bases from J, the gap between germline ends came to 13 bases. The CDR3 bases are TGTGCCAGCAGCCCGACTTCCAGGGTGAACACTGAAGCTTTCTTT. Residues: CASSPTSRVNTEAFF.

This chain joins TRBV6-2 or TRBV6-3 and TRBJ1-6; possible D gene TRBD1, 5 bases. Deletions cut 6 bases from V and 3 bases from J, with 12 bases between. The CDR3 is 15 amino acids. Per the germline V gene, CDR1 is MNHEY and CDR2 is SVGEGT. This CDR3 is CASRSTAFYNSPLHF. CDR3 nucleotide sequence: TGTGCCAGCAGATCGACAGCCTTCTATAATTCACCCCTCCACTTT.

Comment on this clonotype: A much larger clone lies one base from this, so it may be a read error. V usage is TRBV10-2 and J usage is TRBJ2-7; possibly TRBD2 for D (7 bases). Germline lookup yields CDR1 WSHSY and CDR2 SAAADI. The CDR3 totals 14 residues. CDR3 DNA: TGCGCCAGCAGTGAGTTGAGGGGGGACTACGAGCAGCACTTC. Translation: CASSELRGDYEQHF.

This clonotype was counted at least ten times. The chain is built from TRBV2 and TRBJ2-2, with 10 bases lining up with TRBD1. The CDR3 is 14 residues long. In germline, CDR1 is SNHLY, CDR2 FYNNEI. Germline trimming cut 7 bases from V and 6 bases from J; bases unmatched to any gene: 5. The CDR3 region has the DNA TGTGCCAGCATCGGGGACAGGGGTGCCGGGGAGCTGTTTTTT. Amino acids: CASIGDRGAGELFF.

The chain joins TRBV5-6 to TRBJ2-2; 10 nucleotides agree with TRBD1. Germline trimming cut 4 bases from V and 4 bases from J; bases unmatched to any gene: 10. This CDR3 contains 17 residues. Looked up from germline, CDR1 is SGHDT and CDR2 is YYEEEE. CDR3 region: CASSSVGTGVRTGELFF. The CDR3 DNA follows: TGTGCCAGCAGCAGTGTAGGGACAGGGGTTCGCACCGGGGAGCTGTTTTTT.

Remarks on this clonotype: At one boundary the junction diverges from the germline segment, which might be a read error. This chain joins TRBV12-3 or TRBV12-4 and TRBJ1-2; D is undetermined. The CDR3 is 13 residues long. DNA of the CDR3: TGTGCCAGCAGCTTAGGACGGACCAATGGCTACACCTTC. It is translated as CASSLGRTNGYTF.

This clonotype appeared many times. The rearrangement uses TRBV20-1 and TRBJ2-5, with 9 nucleotides matching TRBD1. Germline CDR1 and CDR2: DFQATT and SNEGSKA (reference sequence). J gave up 2 bases and V 4 bases, and 8 bases lay outside the gene matches. CDR3 length: 15 residues. CDR3 sequence reads: CSATSGQGIQETQYF. The CDR3 DNA reads as TGCAGTGCTACTTCAGGACAGGGGATACAAGAGACCCAGTACTTC.

This clonotype was counted between two and nine times. V is TRBV5-1 and J is TRBJ2-5; 7 bases map to TRBD1. The CDR3 is 16 residues long. CDR1 is SGHRS, CDR2 YFSETQ, per germline. The V and J ends lost 4 bases and 5 bases, in that order; junction bases with no gene match: 14. CDR3 region: CASSLQATGRGETQYF. CDR3 bases: TGCGCCAGCAGCCTACAGGCGACAGGGCGAGGGGAGACCCAGTACTTC.

Only a few counts were recorded for this clonotype. This could be a read error, since a much larger clone is one nucleotide away. Given the absence of the conserved phenylalanine or tryptophan at the CDR3 end, a read error is likely. The rearrangement joins TRBV11-2 to TRBJ2-2; TRBD2 agrees at 7 bases. The germline gives CDR1 SGHAT, CDR2 FQNNGV. The CDR3 has 16 residues. With V trimmed by 7 bases and J by 6 bases, 14 bases remained unmatched. The CDR3 loop reads CASIRSGGRVAGELFL. For the CDR3, the DNA is TGTGCCAGCATCCGGAGTGGCGGGAGAGTGGCCGGGGAGCTGTTTCTT.

This clonotype was seen ten or more times. V and J are TRBV20-1 and TRBJ2-5; the D is unclear. CDR3 size: 17 residues. Trimming left V 4 bases short and J 5 bases short, with 26 bases between. Germline CDR1 DFQATT, CDR2 SNEGSKA (reference sequence). As DNA, the CDR3 is TGCAGTGCTATCCGCAACCCCCCACTTCTAGGGATGGAGACCCAGTACTTC. Its protein is CSAIRNPPLLGMETQYF.

Notes on this clonotype: A much larger clone differs by one base, so this may be a read error. The J gene is TRBJ2-5, the V gene TRBV6-1; TRBD1 is a possible D gene (5 bases). Trimming took 11 bases from V and 1 from J, leaving 11 bases between them. The CDR3 totals 12 residues. CDR1 is MNHNS, CDR2 SASEGT, per germline. The CDR3 here is CAGMTAQETQYF. As DNA, the CDR3 is TGTGCCGGAATGACAGCCCAAGAGACCCAGTACTTC.

This clonotype showed up many times. The chain is built from TRBV6-1 and TRBJ2-6, with D unclear. Germline V gene data show CDR1 as MNHNS and CDR2 as SASEGT. The V gene lost 4 bases and the J gene lost 0 bases, with 7 bases spanning the gap. This CDR3 has 15 amino acids. Here the CDR3 reads CASSGLYSGANVLTF. CDR3 DNA sequence: TGTGCCAGCAGTGGTCTATACTCTGGGGCCAACGTCCTGACTTTC.

This clonotype has at least ten counts. This rearrangement joins TRBV7-9 to TRBJ2-7; TRBD2 aligns across 10 bases. The CDR3 has 14 amino acids. Germline lookup yields CDR1 SEHNR and CDR2 FQNEAQ (reference sequence). The V gene end was trimmed by 6 bases and the J gene end by 4 bases; junction bases not matched to a gene: 6. DNA of the CDR3: TGTGCCAGCAGTTGGACTAGCGGCAAATACGAGCAGTACTTC. It translates to CASSWTSGKYEQYF.

In this sample, this clonotype turned up many times. The CDR3 is CASRTDSNYGYTF. The DNA of the CDR3 is TGTGCCAGCAGAACAGACTCTAACTATGGCTACACCTTC. The rearrangement uses TRBV6-1 and TRBJ1-2; D remains ambiguous. The germline V gene encodes CDR1 MNHNS and CDR2 SASEGT. This CDR3 spans 13 amino acids. The ends were cut back, 6 bases at V and 0 bases at J, with 8 bases in the middle.

The CDR3 DNA is TGTGCCAGCAGTTACAGCACACCCGAAGCTTTCTTT. This translates into CASSYSTPEAFF. V is TRBV6-5 and J is TRBJ1-1, with no clear D. CDR1 and CDR2 (germline): MNHEY, SVGAGI. Trimming left V 2 bases short and J 8 bases short, with 9 bases between. CDR3 length equals 12 residues.

This chain links TRBV6-1 with TRBJ2-2; D is unresolved. There are 13 residues in the CDR3. From germline, CDR1 is MNHNS and CDR2 SASEGT. Trimming took off 6 bases at V and 4 bases at J, with 9 bases between the two ends. CDR3: CASSQTLTGELFF. The DNA for the CDR3 is TGTGCCAGCAGCCAGACCCTCACCGGGGAGCTGTTTTTT.

This clonotype was detected ten times or more. The chain employs TRBV3-1 and TRBJ1-1; weak D call: TRBD1 (6 bases). V lost 0 bases, J lost 11 bases, and 16 bases lay in between. This CDR3 has 14 amino acids. The germline gives CDR1 LGHDT, CDR2 YNNKEL (reference sequence). DNA for the CDR3: TGTGCCAGCAGCCAAGAGGTAGATGGGGGCAGGGCTTTCTTT. This sequence encodes CASSQEVDGGRAFF.

In this sample, this clonotype turned up many times. The CDR3 region has the DNA TGTGCCAGCAGTGAAACTCCCGGCGGAGCTGAAGCTTTCTTT. This sequence encodes CASSETPGGAEAFF. This sequence joins TRBV2 and TRBJ1-1; no clear D. CDR1 is SNHLY and CDR2 is FYNNEI in the germline V gene. The germline V and J ends were trimmed by 2 bases and 6 bases, with 13 bases remaining between them. The CDR3 runs to 14 residues.

J is TRBJ2-7 and V is TRBV6-1; 7 bases are shared with TRBD2. CDR1 is MNHNS, CDR2 SASEGT, per germline. V shed 8 bases, J shed 3 bases, and the junction held 10 bases outside the gene matches. This CDR3 region has 14 residues. CDR3 DNA sequence: TGTGCCAGCCTGCCCTGGGGAGGGAACTACGAGCAGTACTTC. Encoded protein: CASLPWGGNYEQYF.

This clonotype was observed many times. J is TRBJ1-2 and V is TRBV9; D gene uncertain. V was pared by 4 bases and J by 8 bases, with 15 bases between. The V gene's germline CDR1 is SGDLS and CDR2 YYNGEE. The CDR3 runs to 13 residues. The CDR3, as DNA: TGTGCCAGCAGCTCCCATGGGAGTTTGGGCTACACCTTC. Translating it yields CASSSHGSLGYTF.